Described below is a single T cell receptor (beta chain) sequence and its context. This sample was included in a study of blood T cell repertoires in COVID-19. Study-wide background: The United States, Italy and Spain were the sources of the acute and convalescent COVID-19 samples.

Produced via immunoSEQ multiplex PCR; TCRdb's table is partial and in-frame only. Of 50,000 to 65,000 clones detected, about nine tenths appear once; the ten largest clones hold around a fifth. With 5 bases clipped from V and 10 bases from J, the junction kept 9 bases outside the gene matches. The germline CDR1 and CDR2 sequences are SNHLY and FYNNEI. The CDR3 is 13 residues long. The gene calls are TRBV2 and TRBJ1-1; 8 bases are a match to TRBD1. Sequences were obtained from peripheral blood. The receptor was isolated from an elderly woman with COVID-19, enrolled during active disease. The CDR3 DNA is TGTGCCAGCAGTTCGGGACAGGAAACGGTAGCTTTCTTT. Translating gives CASSSGQETVAFF.